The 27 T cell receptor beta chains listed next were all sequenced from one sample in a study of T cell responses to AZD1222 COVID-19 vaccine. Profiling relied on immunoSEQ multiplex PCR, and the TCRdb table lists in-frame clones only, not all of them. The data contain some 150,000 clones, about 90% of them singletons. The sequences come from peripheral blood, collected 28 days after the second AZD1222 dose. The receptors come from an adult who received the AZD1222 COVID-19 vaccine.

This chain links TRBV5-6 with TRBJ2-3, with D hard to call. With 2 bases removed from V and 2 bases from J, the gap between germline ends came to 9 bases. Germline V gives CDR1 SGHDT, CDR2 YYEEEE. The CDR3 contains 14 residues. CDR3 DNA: TGTGCCAGCAGCTTTGGCTCCCCCACAGATACGCAGTATTTT. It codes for CASSFGSPTDTQYF.

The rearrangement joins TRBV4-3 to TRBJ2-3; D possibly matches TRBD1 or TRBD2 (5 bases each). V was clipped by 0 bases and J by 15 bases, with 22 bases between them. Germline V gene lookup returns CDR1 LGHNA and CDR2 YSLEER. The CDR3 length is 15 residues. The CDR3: CASSQDRVGDLRIYF. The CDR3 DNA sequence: TGCGCCAGCAGCCAAGATCGAGTCGGGGACCTGCGTATCTATTTT.

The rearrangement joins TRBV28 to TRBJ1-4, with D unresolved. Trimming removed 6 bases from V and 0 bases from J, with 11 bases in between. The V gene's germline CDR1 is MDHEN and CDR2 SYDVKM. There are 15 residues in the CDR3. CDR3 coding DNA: TGTGCCAGCAGCCGCGGGGATACAACTAATGAAAAACTGTTTTTT. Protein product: CASSRGDTTNEKLFF.

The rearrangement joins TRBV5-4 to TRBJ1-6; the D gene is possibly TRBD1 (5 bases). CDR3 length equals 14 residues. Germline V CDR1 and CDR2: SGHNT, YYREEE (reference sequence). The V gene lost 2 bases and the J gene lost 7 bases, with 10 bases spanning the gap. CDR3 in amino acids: CASSFQGTNSPLHF. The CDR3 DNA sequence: TGTGCCAGCAGCTTTCAGGGAACGAATTCACCCCTCCACTTT. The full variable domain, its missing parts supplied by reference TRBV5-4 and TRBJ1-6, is ETGVTQSPTHLIKTRGQQVTLRCSSQSGHNTVSWYQQALGQGPQFIFQYYREEENGRGNFPPRFSGLQFPNYSSELNVNALELDDSALYLCASSFQGTNSPLHFGNGTRLTVT.

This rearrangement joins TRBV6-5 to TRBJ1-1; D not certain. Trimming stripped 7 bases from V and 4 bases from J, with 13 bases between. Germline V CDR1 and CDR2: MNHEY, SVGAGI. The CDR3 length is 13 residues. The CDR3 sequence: CASKRAKGTEAFF. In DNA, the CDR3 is TGTGCCAGCAAGAGGGCTAAGGGCACTGAAGCTTTCTTT.

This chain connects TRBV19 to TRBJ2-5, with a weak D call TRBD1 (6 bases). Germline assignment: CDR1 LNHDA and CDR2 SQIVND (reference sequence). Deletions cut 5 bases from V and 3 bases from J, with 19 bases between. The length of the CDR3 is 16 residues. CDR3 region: CASSLGQSPKEETQYF. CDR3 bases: TGTGCCAGTAGTCTCGGACAGAGTCCTAAGGAAGAGACCCAGTACTTC.

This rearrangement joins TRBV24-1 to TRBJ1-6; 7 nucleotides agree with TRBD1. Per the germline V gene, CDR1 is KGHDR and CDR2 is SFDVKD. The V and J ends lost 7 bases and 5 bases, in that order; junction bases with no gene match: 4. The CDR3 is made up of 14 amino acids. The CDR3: CATRGDSDNSPLHF. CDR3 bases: TGTGCCACCAGGGGGGACAGCGATAATTCACCCCTCCACTTT.

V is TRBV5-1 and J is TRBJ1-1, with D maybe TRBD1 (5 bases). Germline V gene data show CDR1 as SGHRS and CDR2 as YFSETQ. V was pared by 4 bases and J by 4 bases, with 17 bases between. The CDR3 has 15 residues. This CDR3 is CASSPTAGRVTEAFF. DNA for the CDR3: TGCGCCAGCAGCCCGACTGCAGGGCGGGTCACTGAAGCTTTCTTT.

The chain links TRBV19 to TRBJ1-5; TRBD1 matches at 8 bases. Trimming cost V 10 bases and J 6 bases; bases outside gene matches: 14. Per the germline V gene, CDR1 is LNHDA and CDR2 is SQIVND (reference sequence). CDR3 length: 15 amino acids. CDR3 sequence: CATKSGTGEGQPQHF. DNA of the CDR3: TGTGCCACCAAGTCGGGGACAGGCGAGGGTCAGCCCCAGCATTTT.

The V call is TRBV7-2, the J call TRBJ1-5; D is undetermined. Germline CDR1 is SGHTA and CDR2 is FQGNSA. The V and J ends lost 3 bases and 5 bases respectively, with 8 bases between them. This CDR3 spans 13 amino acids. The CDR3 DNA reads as TGTGCCAGCAGCTTTGGTGGCCATCAGCCCCAGCATTTT. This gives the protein CASSFGGHQPQHF.

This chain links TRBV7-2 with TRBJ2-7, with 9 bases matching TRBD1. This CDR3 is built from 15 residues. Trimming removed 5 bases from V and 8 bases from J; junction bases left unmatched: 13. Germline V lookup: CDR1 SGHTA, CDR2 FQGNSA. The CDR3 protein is CASSPGTGLAGKQYF. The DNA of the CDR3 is TGTGCCAGCAGCCCCGGGACAGGGCTCGCCGGGAAGCAGTACTTC.

The DNA of the CDR3 is TGTGCCAGCAGCCGGGGTCCAGGGGGCGAGTACTTC. This encodes CASSRGPGGEYF. This sequence joins TRBV7-2 and TRBJ2-7; 8 bases map to TRBD1. The germline CDR1 and CDR2 sequences are SGHTA and FQGNSA. This CDR3 is 12 amino acids long. V lost 5 bases and J lost 11; bases outside the gene matches: 8.

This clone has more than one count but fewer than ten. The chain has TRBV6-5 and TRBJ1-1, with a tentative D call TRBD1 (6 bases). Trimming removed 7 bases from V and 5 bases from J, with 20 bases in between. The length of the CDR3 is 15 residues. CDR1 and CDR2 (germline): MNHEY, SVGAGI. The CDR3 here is CASTPYFGGYTEAFF. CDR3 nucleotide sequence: TGTGCCAGCACCCCTTACTTCGGGGGCTATACTGAAGCTTTCTTT.

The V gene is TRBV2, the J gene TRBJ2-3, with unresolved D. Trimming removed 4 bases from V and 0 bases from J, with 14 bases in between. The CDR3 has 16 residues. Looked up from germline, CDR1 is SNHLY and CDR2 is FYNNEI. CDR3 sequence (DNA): TGTGCCAGCAGTGTGGCCCCCGGAGCTAGCACAGATACGCAGTATTTT. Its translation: CASSVAPGASTDTQYF.

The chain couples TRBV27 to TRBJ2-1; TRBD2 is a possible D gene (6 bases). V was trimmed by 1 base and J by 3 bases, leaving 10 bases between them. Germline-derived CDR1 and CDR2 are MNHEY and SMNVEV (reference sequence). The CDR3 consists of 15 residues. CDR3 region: CASSLWLADYNEQFF. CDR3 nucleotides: TGTGCCAGCAGTTTATGGTTAGCGGACTACAATGAGCAGTTCTTC.

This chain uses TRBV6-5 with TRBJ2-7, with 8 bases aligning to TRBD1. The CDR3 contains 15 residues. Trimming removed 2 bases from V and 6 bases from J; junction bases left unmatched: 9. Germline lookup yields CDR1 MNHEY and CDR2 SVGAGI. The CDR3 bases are TGTGCCAGCAGTTACCCCCGGGCAGGGGGCAGCGAGCAGTACTTC. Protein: CASSYPRAGGSEQYF.

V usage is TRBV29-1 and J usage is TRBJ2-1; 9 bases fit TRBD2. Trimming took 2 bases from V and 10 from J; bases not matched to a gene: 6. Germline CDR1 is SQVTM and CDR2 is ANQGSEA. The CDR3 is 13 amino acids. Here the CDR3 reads CSVESFSGGEQFF. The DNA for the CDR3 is TGCAGCGTTGAAAGCTTTAGCGGGGGCGAGCAGTTCTTC.

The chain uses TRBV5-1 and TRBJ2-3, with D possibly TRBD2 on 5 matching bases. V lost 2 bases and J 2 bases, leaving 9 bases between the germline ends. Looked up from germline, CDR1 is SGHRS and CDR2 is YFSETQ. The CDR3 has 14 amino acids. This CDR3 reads CASSFEGVTDTQYF. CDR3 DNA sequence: TGCGCCAGCAGCTTCGAGGGTGTCACAGATACGCAGTATTTT.

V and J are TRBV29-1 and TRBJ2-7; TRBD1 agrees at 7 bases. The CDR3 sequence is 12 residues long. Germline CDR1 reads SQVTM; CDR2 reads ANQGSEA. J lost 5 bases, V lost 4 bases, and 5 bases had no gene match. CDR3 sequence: CSVGGRGHEQYF. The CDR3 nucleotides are TGCAGCGTTGGCGGAAGGGGGCACGAGCAGTACTTC.

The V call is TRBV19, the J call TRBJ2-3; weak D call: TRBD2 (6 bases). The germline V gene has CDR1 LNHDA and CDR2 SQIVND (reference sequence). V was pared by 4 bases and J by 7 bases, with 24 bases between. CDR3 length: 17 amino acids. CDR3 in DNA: TGTGCCAGTAGTAACAACCTCCTGCGCGGGATGAAGAATACGCAGTATTTT. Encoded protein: CASSNNLLRGMKNTQYF.

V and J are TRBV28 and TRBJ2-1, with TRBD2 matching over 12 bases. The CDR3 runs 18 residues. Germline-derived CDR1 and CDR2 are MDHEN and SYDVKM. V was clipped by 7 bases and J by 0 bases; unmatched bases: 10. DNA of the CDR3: TGTGCCAGCACCGAACTAGCGGGAGGTACGGGCTCCTACAATGAGCAGTTCTTC. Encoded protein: CASTELAGGTGSYNEQFF.

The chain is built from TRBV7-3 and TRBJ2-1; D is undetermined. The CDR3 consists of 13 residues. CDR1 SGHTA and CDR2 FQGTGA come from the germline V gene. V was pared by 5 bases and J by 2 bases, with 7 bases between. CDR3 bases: TGTGCCAGCAGCACTGGAACCTACAATGAGCAGTTCTTC. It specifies CASSTGTYNEQFF.

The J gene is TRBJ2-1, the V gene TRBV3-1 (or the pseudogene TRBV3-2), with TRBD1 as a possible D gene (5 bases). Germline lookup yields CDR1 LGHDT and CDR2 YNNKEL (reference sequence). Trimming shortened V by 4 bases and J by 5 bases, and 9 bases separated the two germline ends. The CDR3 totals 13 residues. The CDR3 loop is CASSRQGDNEQFF. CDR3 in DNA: TGTGCCAGCAGCCGGCAGGGTGACAATGAGCAGTTCTTC.

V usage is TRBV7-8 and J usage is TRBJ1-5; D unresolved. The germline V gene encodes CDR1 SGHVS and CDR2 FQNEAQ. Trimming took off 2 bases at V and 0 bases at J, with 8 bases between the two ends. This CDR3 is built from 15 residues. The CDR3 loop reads CASSLSRSSNQPQHF. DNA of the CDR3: TGTGCCAGCAGCTTAAGCAGGAGTAGCAATCAGCCCCAGCATTTT.

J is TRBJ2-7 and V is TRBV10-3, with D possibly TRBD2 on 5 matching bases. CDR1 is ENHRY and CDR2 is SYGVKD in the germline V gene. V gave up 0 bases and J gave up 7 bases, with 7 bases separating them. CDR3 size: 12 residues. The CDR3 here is CAISESRGEQYF. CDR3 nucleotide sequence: TGTGCCATCAGTGAGTCTCGGGGAGAGCAGTACTTC.

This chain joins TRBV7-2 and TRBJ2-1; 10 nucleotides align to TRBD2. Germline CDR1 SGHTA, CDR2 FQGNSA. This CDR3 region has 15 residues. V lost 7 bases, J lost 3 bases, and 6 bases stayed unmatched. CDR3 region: CASTPAGGFYNEQFF. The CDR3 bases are TGTGCCAGCACCCCAGCGGGGGGGTTCTACAATGAGCAGTTCTTC.

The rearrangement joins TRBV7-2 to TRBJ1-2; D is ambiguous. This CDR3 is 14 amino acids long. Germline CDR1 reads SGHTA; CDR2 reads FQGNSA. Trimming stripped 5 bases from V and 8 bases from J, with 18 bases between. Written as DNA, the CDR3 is TGTGCCAGCAGCCCCCAGATACCTCCTCGGGGCTACACCTTC. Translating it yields CASSPQIPPRGYTF.